A selection of T cell receptor beta chains follows, all from one sample in a study of blood T cell repertoires in COVID-19. Clones were sequenced by immunoSEQ multiplex PCR, and TCRdb holds only the in-frame ones, with some missing. The data show over 90,000 clones, with 84% seen just once and 10% to 15% held by the top ten. Sequencing used peripheral blood. Receptors originate from a human donor in a cohort sampled during active or convalescent COVID-19. Each CDR3 is given with its conserved first and last residue. The D gene is left open where the match is weak. Some rows mark clone size as missing; the rest say once, few, many or name a class of expanded clone.

j_call | d_call | clone_size | v_call | cdr3_nt | cdr3_aa
TRBJ2-1 | TRBD2 | NA | TRBV7-2 | TGTGCCAGCAGCTTCGGACTAGCGGGGTACCAAAACACCTACAATGAGCAGTTCTTC | CASSFGLAGYQNTYNEQFF
TRBJ2-3 | NA | NA | TRBV7-2 | TGTGCCAGCAGCTTAGCGCCCGGGGGTGGGGATACGCAGTATTTT | CASSLAPGGGDTQYF
TRBJ2-2 | NA | NA | TRBV24-1 | TGTGCCACCAGTGATGATCAGGGAACGAACACCGGGGAGCTGTTTTTT | CATSDDQGTNTGELFF
TRBJ2-6 | TRBD1 | NA | TRBV7-3 | TGTGCCAGCAGCTTTTTAGGGGGCGCTGGGGCCAACGTCCTGACTTTC | CASSFLGGAGANVLTF
TRBJ2-1 | TRBD1 | NA | TRBV2 | TGTGCCGCCCCAGGGGGCTACAATGAGCAGTTCTTC | CAAPGGYNEQFF
TRBJ2-3 | NA | NA | TRBV9 | TGTGCCAGCAGCGTAGTTTCTCGCGGGGGCACAGATACGCAGTATTTT | CASSVVSRGGTDTQYF
TRBJ2-7 | TRBD1 | NA | TRBV24-1 | TGTGCCACCAGTGCCCGGACAGGGGCCAGCTCCTACGAGCAGTACTTC | CATSARTGASSYEQYF
TRBJ1-2 | NA | NA | TRBV28 | TGTGCCAGCAGTCGGAACAGCTATGGCTACACCTTC | CASSRNSYGYTF
TRBJ1-2 | NA | NA | TRBV25-1 | TGTGCCAGCAGTGAAAGGGGAACGGATGGCTACACCTTC | CASSERGTDGYTF
TRBJ2-3 | TRBD2 | once | TRBV2 | TGTGCCAGCAGCTTAGCGGGGGGGCGCACAGATACGCAGTATTTT | CASSLAGGRTDTQYF
TRBJ1-5 | NA | NA | TRBV24-1 | TGTGCCACCAGTGATTCACAGGACAATAGCAATCAGCCCCAGCATTTT | CATSDSQDNSNQPQHF
TRBJ1-6 | TRBD1 | NA | TRBV11-2 | TGTGCCAGCAGCTCGATGGACAGGAGTAATTCACCCCTCCACTTT | CASSSMDRSNSPLHF
TRBJ2-3 | TRBD2 | NA | TRBV6-6 | TGTGCCAGCAGTCCCCCACCCAGACTAGCGGGGGGCCCTCTTAGCACAGATACGCAGTATTTT | CASSPPPRLAGGPLSTDTQYF
TRBJ1-6 | TRBD1 | NA | TRBV5-1 | TGCGCCAGCAGCTCGACAGGGGCAGATTCACCCCTCCACTTT | CASSSTGADSPLHF
TRBJ1-4 | NA | NA | TRBV2 | TGTGCCAGCAGGCCGACAGGTTTTACAACTAATGAAAAACTGTTTTTT | CASRPTGFTTNEKLFF
TRBJ2-2 | NA | NA | TRBV6-5 | TGTGCCAGCAGCCGCCGGTTCTCGAACACCGGGGAGCTGTTTTTT | CASSRRFSNTGELFF
TRBJ1-6 | NA | NA | TRBV30 | TGTGCCTGGAGTGTAGGCAGGGGATATTCACCCCTCCACTTT | CAWSVGRGYSPLHF
TRBJ1-5 | NA | NA | TRBV21-1 | TGTGCCAGCAACCTAGACAGGAATAGCAATCAGCCCCAGCATTTT | CASNLDRNSNQPQHF
TRBJ1-1 | NA | NA | TRBV7-9 | TGTGCCAGCAGCAAGCGAACCTCGAGCACTGAAGCTTTCTTT | CASSKRTSSTEAFF
TRBJ2-1 | TRBD2 | NA | TRBV6-2/TRBV6-3 | TGTGCCAGCAGCCGACTAGCGGGGGCCTACAATGAGCAGTTCTTC | CASSRLAGAYNEQFF
TRBJ1-1 | TRBD1 | few | TRBV28 | TGTGCCAGCAGAAGACAGGGGGGGGCTTTCTTT | CASRRQGGAFF
TRBJ1-4 | NA | few | TRBV29-1 | TGCAGCGTCCTGACAGCAACTAATGAAAAACTGTTTTTT | CSVLTATNEKLFF
TRBJ1-4 | TRBD1 | NA | TRBV19 | TGTGCCAGTAGTGTTAGCAGGGACAGCGAAAAACTGTTTTTT | CASSVSRDSEKLFF
TRBJ1-5 | NA | NA | TRBV19 | TGTGCCAGTAGTCTAAGACAGAACAATCAGCCCCAGCATTTT | CASSLRQNNQPQHF
TRBJ1-1 | NA | few | TRBV11-2 | TGTGCCAGCAGCTGGACCCAGGGCCCGAACACTGAAGCTTTCTTT | CASSWTQGPNTEAFF
TRBJ2-3 | TRBD1 | NA | TRBV11-2 | TGTGCCAGCAGCTCGATCGACAGGGAAGCGGATACGCAGTATTTT | CASSSIDREADTQYF
TRBJ1-6 | NA | once | TRBV11-1 | TGTGCCAGCAGCGTGTGGGAGAATTCACCCCTCCACTTT | CASSVWENSPLHF
TRBJ1-6 | NA | NA | TRBV7-3 | TGTGCCAGCAGCCCCCGGTTGGATTCACCCCTCCACTTT | CASSPRLDSPLHF
TRBJ2-1 | TRBD2 | NA | TRBV6-2/TRBV6-3 | TGTGCCAGCAGTTACCTCGTAGCGGGGATGGAGCAGTTCTTC | CASSYLVAGMEQFF
TRBJ1-2 | NA | NA | TRBV28 | TGTGCCAGCAGTCCGCCTGACTATAGGGGCTACACCTTC | CASSPPDYRGYTF
TRBJ2-1 | NA | NA | TRBV19 | TGTGCCAGTACCTTAGCGGCCTCCTACAATGAGCAGTTCTTC | CASTLAASYNEQFF
TRBJ2-3 | TRBD2 | NA | TRBV6-2/TRBV6-3 | TGTGCCAGCAGTAACGGACTAGCGGGGGACACAGATACGCAGTATTTT | CASSNGLAGDTDTQYF
TRBJ2-5 | TRBD1 | NA | TRBV20-1 | TGCAGTGCTAGTGGGGACAGAGAGACCCAGTACTTC | CSASGDRETQYF
TRBJ1-5 | NA | NA | TRBV30 | TGTGCCTGGAGTTACTCCCCTGGTGCGGGGAATCAGCCCCAGCATTTT | CAWSYSPGAGNQPQHF
TRBJ1-2 | TRBD1 | NA | TRBV19 | TGTGCCAGTAGTATCTTACCGGGACAGGGGGCAGGTGGCTATGGCTACACCTTC | CASSILPGQGAGGYGYTF
TRBJ2-2 | TRBD2 | once | TRBV5-4 | TGTGCCAGCAGCTGGGGCGGGGGGCAGAACACCGGGGAGCTGTTTTTT | CASSWGGGQNTGELFF
TRBJ1-1 | NA | NA | TRBV5-5 | TGTGCCAGCAGCTTGCCGAGTATGAACACTGAAGCTTTCTTT | CASSLPSMNTEAFF
TRBJ1-1 | NA | NA | TRBV29-1 | TGCAGCGCCGCCCGGGGGACCACTGAAGCTTTCTTT | CSAARGTTEAFF
TRBJ1-5 | NA | NA | TRBV28 | TGTGCCAGCAGTTTATTTCGGCGGACAAGGAGCAATCAGCCCCAGCATTTT | CASSLFRRTRSNQPQHF
TRBJ1-3 | NA | NA | TRBV11-3 | TGTGCCAGCAGCTTGGGCGGCGGGGAGAACACCATATATTTT | CASSLGGGENTIYF
TRBJ1-5 | TRBD1 | NA | TRBV18 | TGTGCCAGCTCACCTGGGACAGGGGGCGTTCAGCCCCAGCATTTT | CASSPGTGGVQPQHF
TRBJ1-2 | NA | NA | TRBV2 | TGTGCCAGCAGAGCAAGAGCGTTGAATGGCTACACCTTC | CASRARALNGYTF
TRBJ2-7 | TRBD1 | once | TRBV7-8 | TGTGCCAGCAGCCCAGGGGGGACAGGGGCCTACGAGCAGTACTTC | CASSPGGTGAYEQYF
TRBJ1-6 | NA | NA | TRBV30 | TGTGCCTGGACGGGGGGTAATTCACCCCTCCACTTT | CAWTGGNSPLHF
TRBJ1-2 | NA | NA | TRBV5-4 | TGTGCCAGCAGTTTTTTCCCTCTCGGGACAAATGGCTACACCTTC | CASSFFPLGTNGYTF
TRBJ1-5 | NA | NA | TRBV5-1 | TGCGCCAGCAGCTTGGAGGGAGGGAGCAATCAGCCCCAGCATTTT | CASSLEGGSNQPQHF
TRBJ1-1 | NA | NA | TRBV7-8 | TGTGCCAGCAGCTTAGCTTGGGGGCCTGAAGCTTTCTTT | CASSLAWGPEAFF
TRBJ2-3 | NA | NA | TRBV19 | TGTGCCAGTAGTCGGGGGGTAGGGGGGACAGATACGCAGTATTTT | CASSRGVGGTDTQYF
TRBJ2-1 | NA | NA | TRBV7-2 | TGTGCCAGCAGCTTAAGGGCGGGCCCAAGCTCCTACAATGAGCAGTTCTTC | CASSLRAGPSSYNEQFF
TRBJ1-2 | NA | NA | TRBV10-3 | TGTGCCACCACACAGGGAAACTATGGCTACACCTTC | CATTQGNYGYTF
TRBJ2-1 | TRBD2 | NA | TRBV5-1 | TGCGCCAGCAGCTCCCGGGTAGCGGGGGATGAGCAGTTCTTC | CASSSRVAGDEQFF